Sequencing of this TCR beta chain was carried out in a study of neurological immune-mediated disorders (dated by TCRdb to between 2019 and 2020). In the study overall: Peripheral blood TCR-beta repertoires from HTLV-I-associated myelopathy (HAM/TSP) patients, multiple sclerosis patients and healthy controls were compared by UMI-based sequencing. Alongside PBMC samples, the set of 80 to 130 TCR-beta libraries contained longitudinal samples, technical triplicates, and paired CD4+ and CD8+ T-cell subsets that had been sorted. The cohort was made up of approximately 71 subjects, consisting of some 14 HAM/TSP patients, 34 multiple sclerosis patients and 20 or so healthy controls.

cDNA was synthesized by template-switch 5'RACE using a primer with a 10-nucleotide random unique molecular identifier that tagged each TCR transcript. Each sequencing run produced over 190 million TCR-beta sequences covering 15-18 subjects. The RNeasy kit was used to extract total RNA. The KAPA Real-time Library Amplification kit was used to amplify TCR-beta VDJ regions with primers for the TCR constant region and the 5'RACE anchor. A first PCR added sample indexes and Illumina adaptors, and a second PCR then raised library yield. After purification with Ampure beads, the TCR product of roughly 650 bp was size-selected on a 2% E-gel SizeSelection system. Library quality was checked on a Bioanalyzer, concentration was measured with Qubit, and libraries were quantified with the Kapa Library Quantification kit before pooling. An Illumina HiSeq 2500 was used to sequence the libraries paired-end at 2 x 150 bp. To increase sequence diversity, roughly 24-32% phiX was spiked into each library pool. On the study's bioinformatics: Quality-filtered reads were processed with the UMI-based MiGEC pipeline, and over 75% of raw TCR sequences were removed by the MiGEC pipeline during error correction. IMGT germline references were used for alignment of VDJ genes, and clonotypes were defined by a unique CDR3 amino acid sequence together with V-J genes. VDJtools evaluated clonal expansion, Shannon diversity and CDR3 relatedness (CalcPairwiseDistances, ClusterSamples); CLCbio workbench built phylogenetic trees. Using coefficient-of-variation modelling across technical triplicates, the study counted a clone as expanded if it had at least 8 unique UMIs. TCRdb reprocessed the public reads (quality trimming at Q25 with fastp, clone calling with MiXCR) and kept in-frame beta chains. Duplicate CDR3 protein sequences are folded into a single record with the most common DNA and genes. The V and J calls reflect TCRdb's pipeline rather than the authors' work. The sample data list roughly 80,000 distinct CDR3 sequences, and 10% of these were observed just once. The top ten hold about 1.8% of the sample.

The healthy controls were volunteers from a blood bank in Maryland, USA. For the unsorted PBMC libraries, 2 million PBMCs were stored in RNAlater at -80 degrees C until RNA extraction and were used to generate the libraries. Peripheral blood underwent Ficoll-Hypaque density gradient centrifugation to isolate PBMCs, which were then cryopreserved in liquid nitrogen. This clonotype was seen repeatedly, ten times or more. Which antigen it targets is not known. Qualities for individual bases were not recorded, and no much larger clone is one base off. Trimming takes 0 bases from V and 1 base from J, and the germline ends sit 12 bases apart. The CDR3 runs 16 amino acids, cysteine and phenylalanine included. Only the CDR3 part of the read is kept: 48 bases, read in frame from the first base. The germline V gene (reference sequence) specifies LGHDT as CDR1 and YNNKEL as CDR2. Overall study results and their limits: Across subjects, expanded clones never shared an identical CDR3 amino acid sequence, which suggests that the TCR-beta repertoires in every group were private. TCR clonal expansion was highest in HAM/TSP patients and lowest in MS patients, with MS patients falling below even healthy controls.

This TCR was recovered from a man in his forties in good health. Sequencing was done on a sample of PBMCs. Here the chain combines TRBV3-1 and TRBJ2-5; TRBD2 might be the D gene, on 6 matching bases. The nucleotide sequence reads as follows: TGTGCCAGCAGCCAAGAAAGGAGGGAGGTCCAAGAGACCCAGTACTTC. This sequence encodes CASSQERREVQETQYF.